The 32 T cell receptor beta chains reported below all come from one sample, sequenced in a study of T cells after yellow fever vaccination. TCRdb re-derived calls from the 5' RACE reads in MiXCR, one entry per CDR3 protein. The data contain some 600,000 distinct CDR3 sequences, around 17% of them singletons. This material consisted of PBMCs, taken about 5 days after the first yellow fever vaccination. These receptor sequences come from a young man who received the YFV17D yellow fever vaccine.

CDR3 sequence (DNA): TGTGCCAGCAGCTTGGGCAGACAGTCCTATAATTCACCCCTCCACTTT. Translating gives CASSLGRQSYNSPLHF. This sequence joins TRBV7-2 and TRBJ1-6; a possible D gene is TRBD1 (5 bases). Germline values: CDR1 SGHTA, CDR2 FQGNSA. The CDR3 is 16 residues long. Trimming removed 3 bases from V and 1 base from J, with 10 bases in between.

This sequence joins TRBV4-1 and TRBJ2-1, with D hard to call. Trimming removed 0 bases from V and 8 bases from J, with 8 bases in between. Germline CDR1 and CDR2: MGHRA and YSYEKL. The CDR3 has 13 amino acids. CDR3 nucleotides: TGCGCCAGCAGCCAAGATGACACGGATGAGCAGTTCTTC. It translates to CASSQDDTDEQFF.

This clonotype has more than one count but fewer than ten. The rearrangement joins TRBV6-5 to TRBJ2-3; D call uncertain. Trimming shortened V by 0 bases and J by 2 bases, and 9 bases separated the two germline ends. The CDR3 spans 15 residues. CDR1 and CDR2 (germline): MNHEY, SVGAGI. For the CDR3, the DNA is TGTGCCAGCAGTTACTCCAGGTTTTTCACAGATACGCAGTATTTT. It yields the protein CASSYSRFFTDTQYF.

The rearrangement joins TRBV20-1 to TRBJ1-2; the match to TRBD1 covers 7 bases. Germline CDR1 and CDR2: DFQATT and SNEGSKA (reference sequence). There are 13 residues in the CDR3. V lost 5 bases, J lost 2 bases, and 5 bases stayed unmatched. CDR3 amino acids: CSAEGQFNYGYTF. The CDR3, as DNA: TGCAGTGCTGAGGGACAGTTCAACTATGGCTACACCTTC.

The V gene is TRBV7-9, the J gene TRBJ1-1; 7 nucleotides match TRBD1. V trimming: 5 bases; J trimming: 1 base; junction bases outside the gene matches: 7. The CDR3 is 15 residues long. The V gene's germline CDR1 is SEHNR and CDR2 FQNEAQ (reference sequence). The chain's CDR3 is CASSNQGQSNTEAFF. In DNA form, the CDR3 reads TGTGCCAGCAGCAACCAGGGACAGTCGAACACTGAAGCTTTCTTT.

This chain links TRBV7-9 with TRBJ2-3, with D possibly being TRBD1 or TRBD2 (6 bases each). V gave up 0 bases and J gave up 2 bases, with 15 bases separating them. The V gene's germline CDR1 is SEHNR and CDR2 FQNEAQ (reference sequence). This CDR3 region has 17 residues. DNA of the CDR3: TGTGCCAGCAGCTTAGCAGGGAGGAGGGACAACACAGATACGCAGTATTTT. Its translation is CASSLAGRRDNTDTQYF.

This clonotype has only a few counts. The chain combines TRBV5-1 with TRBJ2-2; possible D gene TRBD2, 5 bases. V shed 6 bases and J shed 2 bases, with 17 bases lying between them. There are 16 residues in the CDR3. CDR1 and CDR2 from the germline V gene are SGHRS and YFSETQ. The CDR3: CASTSGVPSNTGELFF. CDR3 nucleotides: TGCGCCAGCACCTCCGGGGTTCCGTCAAACACCGGGGAGCTGTTTTTT.

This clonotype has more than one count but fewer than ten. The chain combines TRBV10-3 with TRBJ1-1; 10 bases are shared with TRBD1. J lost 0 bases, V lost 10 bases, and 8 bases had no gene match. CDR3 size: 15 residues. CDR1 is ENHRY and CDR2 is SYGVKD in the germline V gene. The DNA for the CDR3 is TGTGCCACCCGGACAGGGGGATTCATGAACACTGAAGCTTTCTTT. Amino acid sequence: CATRTGGFMNTEAFF.

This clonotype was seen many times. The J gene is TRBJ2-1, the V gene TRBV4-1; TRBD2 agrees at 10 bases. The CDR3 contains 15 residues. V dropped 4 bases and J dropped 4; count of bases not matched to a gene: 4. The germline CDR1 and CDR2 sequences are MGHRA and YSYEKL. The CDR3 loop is CASSRIAGGYNEQFF. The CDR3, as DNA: TGCGCCAGCAGCCGAATAGCGGGGGGTTACAATGAGCAGTTCTTC.

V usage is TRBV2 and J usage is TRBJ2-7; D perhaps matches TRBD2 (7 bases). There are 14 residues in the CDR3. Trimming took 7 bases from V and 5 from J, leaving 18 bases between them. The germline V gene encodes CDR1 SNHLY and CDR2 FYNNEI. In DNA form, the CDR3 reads TGTGCCAGCAACGGGGGGCTCTCAACTAACGAGCAGTACTTC. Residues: CASNGGLSTNEQYF.

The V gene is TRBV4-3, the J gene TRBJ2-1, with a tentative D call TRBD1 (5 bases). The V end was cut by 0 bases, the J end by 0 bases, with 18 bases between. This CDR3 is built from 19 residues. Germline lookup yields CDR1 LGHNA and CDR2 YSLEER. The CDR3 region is CASSQDRGSFHSSYNEQFF. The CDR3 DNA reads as TGCGCCAGCAGCCAAGATAGGGGCAGCTTTCACAGCTCCTACAATGAGCAGTTCTTC.

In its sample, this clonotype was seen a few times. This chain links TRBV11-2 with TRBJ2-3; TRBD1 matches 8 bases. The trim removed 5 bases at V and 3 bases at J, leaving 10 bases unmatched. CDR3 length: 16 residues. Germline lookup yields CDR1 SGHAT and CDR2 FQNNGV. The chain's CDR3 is CASSQRQGTSTDTQYF. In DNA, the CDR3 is TGTGCCAGCAGCCAGAGACAGGGGACAAGTACAGATACGCAGTATTTT.

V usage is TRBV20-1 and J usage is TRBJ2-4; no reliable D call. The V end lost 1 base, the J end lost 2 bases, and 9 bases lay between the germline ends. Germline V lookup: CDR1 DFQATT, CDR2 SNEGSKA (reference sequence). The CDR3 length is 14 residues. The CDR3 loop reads CSARGRLPKNIQYF. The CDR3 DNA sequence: TGCAGTGCTAGAGGGCGGCTTCCCAAAAACATTCAGTACTTC.

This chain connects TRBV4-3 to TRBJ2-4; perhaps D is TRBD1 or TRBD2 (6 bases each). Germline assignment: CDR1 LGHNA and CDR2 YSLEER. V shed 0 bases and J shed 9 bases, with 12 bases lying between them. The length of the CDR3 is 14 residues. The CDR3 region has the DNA TGCGCCAGCAGCCAAGATGGGGGGCAGGGCATTCAGTACTTC. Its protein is CASSQDGGQGIQYF.

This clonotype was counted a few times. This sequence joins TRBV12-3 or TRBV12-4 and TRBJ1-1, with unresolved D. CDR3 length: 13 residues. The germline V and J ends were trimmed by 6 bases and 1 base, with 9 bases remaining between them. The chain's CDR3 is CASRWAKNTEAFF. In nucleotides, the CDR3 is TGTGCCAGCAGATGGGCCAAGAACACTGAAGCTTTCTTT.

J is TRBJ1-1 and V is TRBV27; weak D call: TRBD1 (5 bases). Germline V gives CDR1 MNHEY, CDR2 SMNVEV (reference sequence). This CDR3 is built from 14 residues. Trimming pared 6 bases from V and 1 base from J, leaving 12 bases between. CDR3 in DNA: TGTGCCAGCAGAAGGGGTCGAGGGAACACTGAAGCTTTCTTT. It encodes CASRRGRGNTEAFF.

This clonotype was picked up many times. CDR3 residues: CASSPGGIQYF. The CDR3 bases are TGTGCCAGCAGCCCAGGGGGAATCCAGTACTTC. This chain joins TRBV7-2 and TRBJ2-5; 7 nucleotides match TRBD1. The V and J ends lost 5 bases and 10 bases, in that order; junction bases with no gene match: 4. The CDR3 contains 11 residues. Germline V CDR1 and CDR2: SGHTA, FQGNSA.

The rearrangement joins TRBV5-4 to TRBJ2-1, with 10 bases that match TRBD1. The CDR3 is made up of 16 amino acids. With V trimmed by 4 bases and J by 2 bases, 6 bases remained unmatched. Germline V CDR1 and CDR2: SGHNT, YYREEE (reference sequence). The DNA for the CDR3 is TGTGCCAGCAGCAGGTCCGGGACAGGGGCCTACAATGAGCAGTTCTTC. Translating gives CASSRSGTGAYNEQFF. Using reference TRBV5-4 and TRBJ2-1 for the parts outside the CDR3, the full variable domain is ETGVTQSPTHLIKTRGQQVTLRCSSQSGHNTVSWYQQALGQGPQFIFQYYREEENGRGNFPPRFSGLQFPNYSSELNVNALELDDSALYLCASSRSGTGAYNEQFFGPGTRLTVL.

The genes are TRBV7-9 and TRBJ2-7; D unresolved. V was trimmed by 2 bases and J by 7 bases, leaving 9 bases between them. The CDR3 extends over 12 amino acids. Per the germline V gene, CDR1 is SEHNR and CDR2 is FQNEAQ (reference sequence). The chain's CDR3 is CASSLYLGEQYV. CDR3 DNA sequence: TGTGCCAGCAGCTTATACCTCGGGGAGCAGTACGTC.

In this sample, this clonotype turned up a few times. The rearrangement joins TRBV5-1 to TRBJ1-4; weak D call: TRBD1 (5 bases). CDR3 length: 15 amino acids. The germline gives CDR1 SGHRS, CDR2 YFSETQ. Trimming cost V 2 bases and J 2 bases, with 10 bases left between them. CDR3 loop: CASSFQGLTNEKLFF. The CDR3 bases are TGCGCCAGCAGCTTTCAGGGTCTTACTAATGAAAAACTGTTTTTT.

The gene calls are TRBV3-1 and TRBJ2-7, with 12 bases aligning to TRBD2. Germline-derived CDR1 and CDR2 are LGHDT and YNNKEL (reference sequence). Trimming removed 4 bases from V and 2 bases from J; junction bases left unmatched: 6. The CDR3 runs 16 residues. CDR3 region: CASSRGTSGLAYEQYF. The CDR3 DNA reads TGTGCCAGCAGCCGTGGGACTAGCGGGTTAGCCTACGAGCAGTACTTC.

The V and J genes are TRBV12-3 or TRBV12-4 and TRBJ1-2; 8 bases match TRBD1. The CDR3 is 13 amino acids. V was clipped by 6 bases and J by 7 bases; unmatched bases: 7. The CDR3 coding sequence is TGTGCCAGCAGCCCCTGGACAGGGACTGGCTACACCTTC. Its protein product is CASSPWTGTGYTF.

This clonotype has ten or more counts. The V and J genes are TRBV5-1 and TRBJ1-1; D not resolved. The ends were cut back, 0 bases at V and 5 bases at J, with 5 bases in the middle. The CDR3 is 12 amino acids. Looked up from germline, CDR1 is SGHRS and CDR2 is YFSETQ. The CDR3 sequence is CASSLAATEAFF. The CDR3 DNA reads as TGCGCCAGCAGCTTGGCGGCGACTGAAGCTTTCTTT.

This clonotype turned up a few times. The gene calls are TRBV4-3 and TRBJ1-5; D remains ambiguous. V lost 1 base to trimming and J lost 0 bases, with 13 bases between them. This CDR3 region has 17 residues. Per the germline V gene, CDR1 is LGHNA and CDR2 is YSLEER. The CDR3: CASSQVLALYSNQPQHF. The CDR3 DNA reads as TGCGCCAGCAGCCAAGTTTTGGCTTTATATAGCAATCAGCCCCAGCATTTT.

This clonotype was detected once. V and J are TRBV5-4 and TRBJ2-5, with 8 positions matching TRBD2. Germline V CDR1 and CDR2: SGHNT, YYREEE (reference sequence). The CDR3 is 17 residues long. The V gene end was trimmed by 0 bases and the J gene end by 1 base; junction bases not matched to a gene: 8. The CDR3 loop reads CASSLDLKRGFQETQYF. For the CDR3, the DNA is TGTGCCAGCAGCTTGGATCTGAAGCGGGGGTTCCAAGAGACCCAGTACTTC.

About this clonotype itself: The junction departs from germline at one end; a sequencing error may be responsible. CDR3 DNA sequence: TGTCCCAGCAGCCCAGTCCCCCACAGTTCGGCCAACGTCCTGACTTTC. It codes for CPSSPVPHSSANVLTF. The rearrangement links TRBV7-3 to TRBJ2-6; D is uncertain. Germline V lookup: CDR1 SGHTA, CDR2 FQGTGA. The CDR3 loop spans 16 amino acids.

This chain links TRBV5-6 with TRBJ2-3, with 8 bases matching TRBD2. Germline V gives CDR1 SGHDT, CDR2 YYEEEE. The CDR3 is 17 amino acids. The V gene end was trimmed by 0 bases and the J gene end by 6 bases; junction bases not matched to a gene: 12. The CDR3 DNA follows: TGTGCCAGCAGCTTGGAAGCGGGGGCTTCGGGTACGGATACGCAGTATTTT. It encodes CASSLEAGASGTDTQYF.

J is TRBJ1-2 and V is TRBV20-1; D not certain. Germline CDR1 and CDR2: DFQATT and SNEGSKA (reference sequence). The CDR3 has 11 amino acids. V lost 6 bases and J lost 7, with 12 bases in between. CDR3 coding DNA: TGCAGTGCCCATACATCAGGTGGCTACACCTTC. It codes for CSAHTSGGYTF.

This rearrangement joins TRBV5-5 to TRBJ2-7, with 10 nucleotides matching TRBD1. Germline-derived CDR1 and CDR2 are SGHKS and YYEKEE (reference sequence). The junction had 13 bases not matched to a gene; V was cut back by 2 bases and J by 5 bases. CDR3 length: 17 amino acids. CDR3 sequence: CASSFLTPRTGGHEQYV. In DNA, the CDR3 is TGTGCCAGCAGCTTCCTCACACCACGGACAGGGGGACACGAGCAGTACGTC.

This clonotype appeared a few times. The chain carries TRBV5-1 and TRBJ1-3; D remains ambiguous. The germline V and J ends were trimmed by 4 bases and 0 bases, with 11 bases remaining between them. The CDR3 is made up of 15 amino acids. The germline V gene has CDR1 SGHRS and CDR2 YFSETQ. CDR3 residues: CASSQGHNSGNTIYF. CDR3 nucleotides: TGCGCCAGCAGCCAAGGTCATAACTCTGGAAACACCATATATTTT.

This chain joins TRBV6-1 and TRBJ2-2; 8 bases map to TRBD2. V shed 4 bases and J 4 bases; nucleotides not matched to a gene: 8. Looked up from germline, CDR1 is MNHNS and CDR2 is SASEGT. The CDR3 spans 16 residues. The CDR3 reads CASSAQSGLGTGELFF. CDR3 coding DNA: TGTGCCAGCAGTGCCCAGTCGGGACTAGGCACCGGGGAGCTGTTTTTT.

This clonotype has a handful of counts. The CDR3 reads CASSLQYSYEQYF. CDR3 coding DNA: TGTGCCAGCAGCTTACAGTATTCCTACGAGCAGTACTTC. This sequence joins TRBV7-2 and TRBJ2-7; D not certain. The CDR3 covers 13 residues. Germline CDR1 and CDR2: SGHTA and FQGNSA. The ends were cut back, 2 bases at V and 1 base at J, with 6 bases in the middle. The entire variable domain, with the rest obtained from reference TRBV7-2 and TRBJ2-7, is as follows: GAGVSQSPSNKVTEKGKDVELRCDPISGHTALYWYRQSLGQGLEFLIYFQGNSAPDKSGLPSDRFSAERTGGSVSTLTIQRTQQEDSAVYLCASSLQYSYEQYFGPGTRLTVT.